These 6 T cell receptor beta chains originate from one sample sequenced in a study of PD-1 blockade in classical Hodgkin lymphoma. Repertoires were generated with immunoSEQ multiplex PCR, while TCRdb's copy carries only in-frame clones and drops some. This sample carries around 30,000 clones, roughly 89% of them seen once, and the ten largest clones take 0.2% to 0.25%. This sample's time point: newly diagnosed, previously untreated cHL patient sample. Magnetic negative selection of thawed PBMCs was the method by which CD4+ T cells were purified. Sequencing was done on a sample of CD4+ T cells from blood. The receptor set was obtained from a human donor with classical Hodgkin lymphoma.

The rearrangement links TRBV7-9 to TRBJ2-7, with D possibly matching TRBD2 (5 bases). V dropped 0 bases and J dropped 2 bases, with 14 bases sitting between them. The CDR3 is 16 residues long. The germline V gene encodes CDR1 SEHNR and CDR2 FQNEAQ (reference sequence). CDR3 DNA sequence: TGTGCCAGCAGCTTAGCGGGAGCTAGCCGAACCTACGAGCAGTACTTC. This sequence encodes CASSLAGASRTYEQYF.

The chain uses TRBV4-1 and TRBJ2-7, with TRBD2 matching 7 bases. Trimming cost V 3 bases and J 3 bases; bases outside gene matches: 5. The germline V gene encodes CDR1 MGHRA and CDR2 YSYEKL. CDR3 length: 14 residues. CDR3 in DNA: TGCGCCAGCAGCCATGGGAGGGAGAACTACGAGCAGTACTTC. This encodes CASSHGRENYEQYF.

V and J are TRBV7-2 and TRBJ2-7; D is possibly TRBD1 (6 bases). The germline CDR1 and CDR2 sequences are SGHTA and FQGNSA. This CDR3 contains 12 residues. The ends were cut back, 11 bases at V and 6 bases at J, with 17 bases in the middle. CDR3 nucleotide sequence: TGTGCCGTCTCGCAGGGGAGAGGCGAGCAGTACTTC. This codes for CAVSQGRGEQYF.

J is TRBJ1-5 and V is TRBV6-6; D is perhaps TRBD1 (6 bases). V shed 5 bases and J shed 2 bases, with 13 bases lying between them. This CDR3 is 15 amino acids long. The germline V gene encodes CDR1 MNHNY and CDR2 SVGAGI (reference sequence). CDR3 DNA sequence: TGTGCCAGCAGTCGGGGGGCTAACGGCAATCAGCCCCAGCATTTT. It encodes CASSRGANGNQPQHF.

The V and J genes are TRBV28 and TRBJ2-1; 11 nucleotides line up with TRBD2. The CDR3 spans 15 residues. The germline V gene has CDR1 MDHEN and CDR2 SYDVKM. The V segment lost 5 bases and the J segment 9 bases; nucleotides outside the gene matches: 9. CDR3 coding DNA: TGTGCCAGCAGTCCCGTAGCGGGAGGGCCTGGTGAGCAGTTCTTC. The encoded protein is CASSPVAGGPGEQFF. Full variable domain (remainder filled in from reference TRBV28 and TRBJ2-1): DVKVTQSSRYLVKRTGEKVFLECVQDMDHENMFWYRQDPGLGLRLIYFSYDVKMKEKGDIPEGYSVSREKKERFSLILESASTNQTSMYLCASSPVAGGPGEQFFGPGTRLTVL.

In regard to this clone: The same CDR3 also results from other DNA sequences found in this sample. The chain recombines TRBV11-2 with TRBJ1-1, with no clear D. Germline CDR1 SGHAT, CDR2 FQNNGV. The CDR3 consists of 11 residues. V lost 3 bases, J lost 3 bases, and 2 bases lay in between. DNA for the CDR3: TGTGCCAGCAGCTTGTACACTGAAGCTTTCTTT. Amino acids: CASSLYTEAFF.